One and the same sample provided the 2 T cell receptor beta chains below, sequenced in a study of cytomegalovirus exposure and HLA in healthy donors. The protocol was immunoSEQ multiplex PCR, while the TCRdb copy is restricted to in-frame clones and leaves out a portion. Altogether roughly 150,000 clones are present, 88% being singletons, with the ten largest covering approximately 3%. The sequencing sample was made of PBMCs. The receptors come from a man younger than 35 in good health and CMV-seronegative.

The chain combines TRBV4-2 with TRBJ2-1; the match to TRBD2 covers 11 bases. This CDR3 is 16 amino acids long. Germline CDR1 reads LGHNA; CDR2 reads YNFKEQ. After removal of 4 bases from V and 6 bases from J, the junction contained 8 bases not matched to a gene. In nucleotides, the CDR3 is TGTGCCAGCAGCCTACTAGCGGGAGAAGGGAGCAATGAGCAGTTCTTC. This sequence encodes CASSLLAGEGSNEQFF.

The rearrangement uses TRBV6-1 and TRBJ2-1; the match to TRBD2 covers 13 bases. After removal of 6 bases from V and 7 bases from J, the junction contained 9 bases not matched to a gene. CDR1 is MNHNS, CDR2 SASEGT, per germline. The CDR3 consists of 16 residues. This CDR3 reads CASREPGLAGKNEQFF. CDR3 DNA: TGTGCCAGCAGGGAACCGGGACTAGCGGGGAAAAATGAGCAGTTCTTC.